Each of the 18 T cell receptor beta chains below was sequenced from the same sample in a study of response to subunit inactivated influenza vaccine. TCRdb re-derived calls from the RT-PCR reads in MiXCR, one entry per CDR3 protein. The sample includes 500,000 to 700,000 distinct CDR3 sequences, around 25% of them seen just once. These data are also associated with another study on T cells expressing NK-cell markers. That work adds: TCR beta cDNA was made by 5'RACE template switching with UMIs.

Material: CD4+ T cells sorted from PBMCs, obtained 11 to 12 days after vaccination. The receptors come from a man in his forties or fifties who received an inactivated influenza vaccine.

The chain is built from TRBV30 and TRBJ1-4, with D maybe TRBD1 (6 bases). Germline lookup yields CDR1 GTSNPN and CDR2 SVGIG (reference sequence). V gave up 2 bases and J gave up 3 bases, with 16 bases separating them. The CDR3 extends over 16 amino acids. CDR3 residues: CAWSRTGFGANEKLFF. DNA for the CDR3: TGTGCCTGGAGTCGTACAGGGTTTGGGGCTAATGAAAAACTGTTTTTT.

This clonotype was found many times. The V and J genes are TRBV20-1 and TRBJ2-2; D tentatively reads TRBD1 or TRBD2 (5 bases each). This CDR3 has 13 amino acids. Between the trimmed V and J ends, which lost 6 bases and 8 bases, there was a span of 16 bases. In germline, CDR1 is DFQATT, CDR2 SNEGSKA (reference sequence). CDR3: CSAERGRAGELFF. The CDR3 DNA reads as TGCAGTGCGGAGAGGGGAAGGGCTGGGGAGCTGTTTTTT.

The chain uses TRBV4-1 and TRBJ2-5; weak D call: TRBD2 (6 bases). The CDR3 is 13 amino acids. Deletions cut 3 bases from V and 5 bases from J, with 10 bases between. CDR1 is MGHRA and CDR2 is YSYEKL in the germline V gene. The CDR3 DNA reads as TGCGCCAGCAGCCAGGGACTTTTGGAGACCCAGTACTTC. Amino acid sequence: CASSQGLLETQYF.

This clonotype occurred a few times. The chain has TRBV3-1 and TRBJ2-3; TRBD2 matches 12 bases. This CDR3 comprises 16 residues. Trimming at V came to 5 bases and at J to 3 bases, leaving 6 bases not matched to a gene. Germline V gene lookup returns CDR1 LGHDT and CDR2 YNNKEL (reference sequence). CDR3 residues: CASSKIGTSGTDTQYF. The CDR3 nucleotides are TGTGCCAGCAGCAAGATCGGGACTAGCGGGACAGATACGCAGTATTTT.

This rearrangement joins TRBV7-6 to TRBJ2-1; TRBD1 might be the D (6 bases). CDR1 is SGHVS and CDR2 is FNYEAQ in the germline V gene. This CDR3 has 13 residues. The ends were cut back, 5 bases at V and 9 bases at J, with 14 bases in the middle. The CDR3 DNA reads as TGTGCCAGCAGCGCTACGGACAGACTTGAGCAGTTCTTC. Protein: CASSATDRLEQFF.

The chain links TRBV5-1 to TRBJ2-3; 7 nucleotides match TRBD2. CDR1 SGHRS and CDR2 YFSETQ come from the germline V gene. Trimming took 2 bases from V and 2 from J; bases not matched to a gene: 2. There are 14 residues in the CDR3. CDR3 nucleotides: TGCGCCAGCAGCTTAGCGGGGCCCACAGATACGCAGTATTTT. The encoded protein is CASSLAGPTDTQYF.

The rearrangement joins TRBV2 to TRBJ2-1; the D is unclear. Germline CDR1 and CDR2: SNHLY and FYNNEI. Trimming stripped 4 bases from V and 5 bases from J, with 9 bases between. The CDR3 runs to 13 residues. The CDR3 is CASSGFYDNEQFF. The CDR3 DNA reads TGTGCCAGCAGTGGGTTCTACGACAATGAGCAGTTCTTC.

J is TRBJ2-6 and V is TRBV10-3, with 11 bases aligning to TRBD2. The CDR3 runs to 18 residues. In germline, CDR1 is ENHRY, CDR2 SYGVKD. Trimming took 3 bases from V and 0 from J; bases not matched to a gene: 4. DNA for the CDR3: TGTGCCATCAGTGACGGACTAGCGGGTAGCTCTGGGGCCAACGTCCTGACTTTC. Translated: CAISDGLAGSSGANVLTF.

The CDR3 DNA reads as TGTGCCAGCAGCGCAGAGACAGGGATCAACGAGCAGTACTTC. It translates to CASSAETGINEQYF. V usage is TRBV7-9 and J usage is TRBJ2-7; 7 bases are a match to TRBD1. The CDR3 is made up of 14 amino acids. Unmatched junction bases numbered 9, after V lost 5 bases and J lost 5 bases. Germline CDR1 is SEHNR and CDR2 is FQNEAQ (reference sequence).

V gene TRBV9 combines with J gene TRBJ2-1, with D tentatively TRBD2 (5 bases). Germline V lookup: CDR1 SGDLS, CDR2 YYNGEE. The CDR3 is made up of 14 amino acids. Trimming left V 0 bases short and J 10 bases short, with 14 bases between. CDR3 coding DNA: TGTGCCAGCAGCGTAGGATTAGTCACGGGAGAGCAGTTCTTC. Its protein is CASSVGLVTGEQFF. The whole variable domain, remainder taken from reference TRBV9 and TRBJ2-1, is DSGVTQTPKHLITATGQRVTLRCSPRSGDLSVYWYQQSLDQGLQFLIQYYNGEERAKGNILERFSAQQFPDLHSELNLSSLELGDSALYFCASSVGLVTGEQFFGPGTRLTVL.

The chain joins TRBV10-3 to TRBJ1-3, with D unresolved. CDR1 is ENHRY and CDR2 is SYGVKD in the germline V gene. This CDR3 is built from 15 residues. V gave up 0 bases and J gave up 1 base, with 7 bases separating them. The CDR3 spells CAISESAGSGNTIYF. The CDR3 DNA reads as TGTGCCATCAGTGAGTCGGCGGGGTCTGGAAACACCATATATTTT.

This chain joins TRBV20-1 and TRBJ2-3; 9 nucleotides align to TRBD1. Germline V lookup: CDR1 DFQATT, CDR2 SNEGSKA (reference sequence). V was pared by 4 bases and J by 3 bases, with 5 bases of the junction left unmatched. The CDR3 is 14 residues long. CDR3 amino acids: CSAIRDRVTDTQYF. The CDR3 DNA follows: TGCAGTGCTATCCGGGACAGGGTAACAGATACGCAGTATTTT.

This clonotype was counted many times. V gene TRBV7-2 combines with J gene TRBJ2-7, with 9 positions matching TRBD1. This CDR3 is 15 amino acids long. Germline CDR1 is SGHTA and CDR2 is FQGNSA. Trimming took 0 bases from V and 7 from J; bases not matched to a gene: 7. The CDR3 sequence is CASSLATDRGGEQYF. CDR3 nucleotide sequence: TGTGCCAGCAGCTTAGCAACGGACAGGGGAGGTGAGCAGTACTTC. The whole variable domain, filled in from reference TRBV7-2 and TRBJ2-7, reads GAGVSQSPSNKVTEKGKDVELRCDPISGHTALYWYRQSLGQGLEFLIYFQGNSAPDKSGLPSDRFSAERTGGSVSTLTIQRTQQEDSAVYLCASSLATDRGGEQYFGPGTRLTVT.

J is TRBJ2-2 and V is TRBV6-1, with 8 positions matching TRBD2. Trimming cost V 4 bases and J 4 bases; bases outside gene matches: 5. The germline V gene has CDR1 MNHNS and CDR2 SASEGT. The CDR3 totals 15 residues. CDR3 DNA: TGTGCCAGCAGTGGAACGGGGGGGCCCACCGGGGAGCTGTTTTTT. Translated, it gives CASSGTGGPTGELFF.

This clonotype occurred many times. The chain couples TRBV12-3 or TRBV12-4 to TRBJ2-5, with unresolved D. Trimming left V 4 bases short and J 5 bases short, with 14 bases between. CDR3 length: 14 amino acids. In DNA form, the CDR3 reads TGTGCCAGCAGTTCTCAGACCGTCCTGGAGACCCAGTACTTC. Translating it yields CASSSQTVLETQYF.

This clonotype was recorded a few times. This chain joins TRBV7-8 and TRBJ2-7; 9 bases are shared with TRBD1. This CDR3 comprises 15 residues. CDR1 and CDR2 from the germline V gene are SGHVS and FQNEAQ. Unmatched junction bases numbered 11, after V lost 7 bases and J lost 4 bases. The CDR3 loop is CASNPSEDRGYEQYF. The CDR3 bases are TGTGCCAGCAATCCGTCCGAGGACAGGGGTTACGAGCAGTACTTC.

Only one count was recorded for this clonotype. The J gene is TRBJ1-2, the V gene TRBV6-2 or TRBV6-3, with D tentatively TRBD1 (5 bases). V lost 8 bases to trimming and J lost 2 bases, with 15 bases between them. The V gene's germline CDR1 is MNHEY and CDR2 SVGEGT. The CDR3 is made up of 14 amino acids. In nucleotides, the CDR3 is TGTGCCAGCCAAATGACAGTCGGGAACTATGGCTACACCTTC. Its translation: CASQMTVGNYGYTF.

This rearrangement joins TRBV7-9 to TRBJ1-1; TRBD1 is a possible D gene (5 bases). The CDR3 has 15 amino acids. CDR1 SEHNR and CDR2 FQNEAQ come from the germline V gene (reference sequence). Deletions cut 2 bases from V and 4 bases from J, with 14 bases between. DNA of the CDR3: TGTGCCAGCAGCTTAATCGGGGCGCGGGGCACTGAAGCTTTCTTT. Protein sequence: CASSLIGARGTEAFF. The entire variable domain, with the rest obtained from reference TRBV7-9 and TRBJ1-1, is as follows: DTGVSQNPRHKITKRGQNVTFRCDPISEHNRLYWYRQTLGQGPEFLTYFQNEAQLEKSRLLSDRFSAERPKGSFSTLEIQRTEQGDSAMYLCASSLIGARGTEAFFGQGTRLTVV.